This passage covers 21 T cell receptor beta chains from one sample sequenced in a study of molecular identifiers for immune sequencing clone quantification. TCRdb reanalysed the PCR reads using MiXCR and keeps one entry per CDR3 protein. The sample has about 330,000 distinct CDR3 sequences, about 22% seen once. The sequenced sample consisted of naive CD8+ T cells from blood, with Jurkat cell RNA spiked in. As to subset: FACS-sorted CD8+CD4-CCR7+CD45RA+ naive T cells. These receptors all come from a human donor in good health. Some libraries in this study had Jurkat cell RNA spiked in.

The chain's CDR3 is CASSWSGVVVTDTQYF. In nucleotides, the CDR3 is TGTGCCAGTAGTTGGTCCGGGGTTGTAGTTACAGATACGCAGTATTTT. V is TRBV19 and J is TRBJ2-3; tentative D call: TRBD2 (5 bases). The length of the CDR3 is 16 residues. Per the germline V gene, CDR1 is LNHDA and CDR2 is SQIVND (reference sequence). V lost 5 bases to trimming and J lost 3 bases, with 18 bases between them.

Of note for this clonotype: A much larger clonotype is one base distant, so this may be a read error. This chain joins TRBV9 and TRBJ2-2; 9 nucleotides match TRBD1. There are 15 residues in the CDR3. CDR1 SGDLS and CDR2 YYNGEE come from the germline V gene. The CDR3 spells CASSAPGQGHGELVF. Here the CDR3 DNA reads TGTGCCAGCAGCGCCCCGGGACAGGGTCACGGGGAGCTGGTTTTT.

In this sample, this clonotype turned up once. A junction boundary mismatches the germline segment, possibly from a read error. The V and J genes are TRBV7-2 and TRBJ1-5, with 8 bases matching TRBD1. Germline values: CDR1 SGHTA, CDR2 FQGNSA. The CDR3 runs to 15 residues. CDR3 amino acids: CARSPGTGLGQPQHF. DNA for the CDR3: TGTGCCCGCAGCCCCGGGACAGGCCTGGGACAGCCCCAGCATTTT.

This clonotype was seen ten or more times. This rearrangement joins TRBV19 to TRBJ1-5; D remains unclear. Germline V CDR1 and CDR2: LNHDA, SQIVND (reference sequence). The V end lost 5 bases, the J end lost 8 bases, and 16 bases lay between the germline ends. CDR3 length equals 14 residues. This chain's CDR3 is CASSVGGGMKPQHF. The CDR3 DNA follows: TGTGCCAGTAGTGTCGGAGGAGGGATGAAGCCCCAGCATTTT.

This sequence joins TRBV6-5 and TRBJ2-7; maybe TRBD2 (5 bases). CDR1 MNHEY and CDR2 SVGAGI come from the germline V gene. The CDR3 contains 14 residues. The V end was cut by 11 bases, the J end by 0 bases, with 17 bases between. The CDR3: CAPPPAESSYEQYF. The CDR3 coding sequence is TGTGCCCCCCCCCCAGCGGAAAGCTCCTACGAGCAGTACTTC.

This clonotype was counted between two and nine times. This chain connects TRBV4-1 to TRBJ2-2; no clear D. The CDR3 loop spans 15 amino acids. Germline loops: CDR1 MGHRA, CDR2 YSYEKL. V lost 2 bases and J lost 4, with 11 bases in between. CDR3 in DNA: TGCGCCAGCAGCCAATACGACGGTTCCACCGGGGAGCTGTTTTTT. Translated: CASSQYDGSTGELFF.

Remarks on this clonotype: With a much larger clone just one base away, this may be a read error. This chain connects TRBV4-1 to TRBJ2-5; TRBD1 aligns across 8 bases. The V and J ends lost 1 base and 4 bases, in that order; junction bases with no gene match: 8. Germline V gene lookup returns CDR1 MGHRA and CDR2 YSYEKL. The length of the CDR3 is 16 residues. CDR3 sequence reads: CASSQAPQGESETQYF. For the CDR3, the DNA is TGCGCCAGCAGCCAAGCTCCACAGGGGGAATCAGAGACCCAGTACTTC.

The rearrangement links TRBV6-2 or TRBV6-3 to TRBJ1-1; possible D gene TRBD1, 5 bases. This CDR3 comprises 15 residues. Trimming left V 8 bases short and J 4 bases short, with 20 bases between. Germline V gene data show CDR1 as MNHEY and CDR2 as SVGEGT. The CDR3 nucleotides are TGTGCCAGCCCAGTGGGGGAGTTGGGGAGCACTGAAGCTTTCTTT. Its protein is CASPVGELGSTEAFF.

The CDR3 DNA reads as TGCGCCAGCAGCCAAGACCTAATGGAGACCCAGTACTTC. Encoded protein: CASSQDLMETQYF. The chain uses TRBV4-3 and TRBJ2-5; D unresolved. The CDR3 has 13 amino acids. The ends were cut back, 0 bases at V and 5 bases at J, with 7 bases in the middle. Germline-derived CDR1 and CDR2 are LGHNA and YSLEER.

This rearrangement joins TRBV4-2 to TRBJ1-1; D gene unclear. The germline V gene encodes CDR1 LGHNA and CDR2 YNFKEQ. The CDR3 extends over 15 amino acids. V was shortened by 0 bases and J by 4 bases, with 12 bases between the two germline ends. The CDR3 DNA follows: TGTGCCAGCAGCCAAGATGATACGGGGTTCACTGAAGCTTTCTTT. This encodes CASSQDDTGFTEAFF.

This clonotype was detected only a few times. The chain joins TRBV7-9 to TRBJ2-4; D is unclear. There are 15 residues in the CDR3. The V end lost 4 bases, the J end lost 1 base, and 11 bases lay between the germline ends. In germline, CDR1 is SEHNR, CDR2 FQNEAQ (reference sequence). CDR3 loop: CASSSTTRAKNIQYF. Here the CDR3 DNA reads TGTGCCAGCAGCTCGACGACTCGGGCCAAAAACATTCAGTACTTC.

A few counts support this clonotype. This chain joins TRBV12-5 and TRBJ2-7, with D possibly being TRBD2 (6 bases). This CDR3 is 14 amino acids long. V shed 5 bases and J shed 2 bases, with 13 bases lying between them. CDR1 and CDR2 from the germline V gene are LGHNT and FRNRAP. In DNA, the CDR3 is TGTGCTAGTGGTGCCGGGACTTCCACCTACGAGCAGTACTTC. This codes for CASGAGTSTYEQYF.

The rearrangement links TRBV7-8 to TRBJ1-6, with D perhaps matching TRBD1 (5 bases). The CDR3 covers 15 residues. Germline CDR1 reads SGHVS; CDR2 reads FQNEAQ. V lost 6 bases and J 5 bases, leaving 14 bases between the germline ends. CDR3 coding DNA: TGTGCCAGCAGTTCGAGCCAGGACAATAATTCACCCCTCCACTTT. This translates into CASSSSQDNNSPLHF. The complete variable domain, with remaining parts taken from reference TRBV7-8 and TRBJ1-6, reads GAGVSQSPRYKVAKRGQDVALRCDPISGHVSLFWYQQALGQGPEFLTYFQNEAQLDKSGLPSDRFFAERPEGSVSTLKIQRTQQEDSAVYLCASSSSQDNNSPLHFGNGTRLTVT.

On this clonotype itself: A junction boundary mismatches the germline segment, possibly from a read error. The gene calls are TRBV6-5 and TRBJ1-5; 7 bases fit TRBD1. Looked up from germline, CDR1 is MNHEY and CDR2 is SVGAGI. The CDR3 is made up of 14 amino acids. CDR3 DNA: TGTGCCAGCAGTTACCGACAGGGAGGTCCGCCCCCGCATTTT. Translation gives CASSYRQGGPPPHF.

This clonotype was picked up a small number of times. J is TRBJ2-5 and V is TRBV7-2, with D tentatively TRBD2 (6 bases). CDR1 SGHTA and CDR2 FQGNSA come from the germline V gene. V dropped 1 base and J dropped 4 bases, with 13 bases sitting between them. The CDR3 contains 15 residues. This CDR3 reads CASSLVQGRRETQYF. CDR3 coding DNA: TGTGCCAGCAGCTTAGTACAAGGGAGGCGAGAGACCCAGTACTTC.

This clonotype was detected a few times. The chain links TRBV12-3 or TRBV12-4 to TRBJ2-1; 8 nucleotides match TRBD1. This CDR3 is 19 amino acids long. V trimming: 5 bases; J trimming: 9 bases; junction bases outside the gene matches: 24. CDR3 nucleotides: TGTGCCAGCAGTGGAAGGACAGGGAATGGGGCGGACGGGAGAAGTGAGCAGTTCTTC. Translating it yields CASSGRTGNGADGRSEQFF.

In this sample, this clonotype turned up many times. This sequence joins TRBV5-4 and TRBJ2-5; D not certain. CDR1 is SGHNT and CDR2 is YYREEE in the germline V gene (reference sequence). This CDR3 spans 14 amino acids. V was cut by 3 bases and J by 5 bases, with 14 bases left in between. The CDR3 protein is CASSSPPQGETQYF. The CDR3 bases are TGTGCCAGCAGCTCCCCGCCCCAAGGGGAGACCCAGTACTTC.

The table lists this clonotype with a few counts. The chain is built from TRBV28 and TRBJ2-3; 11 bases align to TRBD2. Germline V gene data show CDR1 as MDHEN and CDR2 as SYDVKM. This CDR3 spans 16 amino acids. V trimming: 5 bases; J trimming: 2 bases; junction bases outside the gene matches: 6. The CDR3 loop reads CASSRLAGRVTDTQYF. The CDR3, as DNA: TGTGCCAGCAGTAGACTAGCGGGACGGGTCACAGATACGCAGTATTTT.

As to this clonotype: With a much larger clone just one base away, this may be a read error. The rearrangement joins TRBV20-1 to TRBJ1-6, with unresolved D. CDR1 DFQATT and CDR2 SNEGSKA come from the germline V gene (reference sequence). This CDR3 comprises 16 residues. V lost 0 bases, J lost 3 bases, and 12 bases lay in between. CDR3 nucleotides: TGCAGTGCTAGAGATGAGGAGACGCGCTATAATTCACCCCTCCACTTT. Amino acid sequence: CSARDEETRYNSPLHF.

V is TRBV7-9 and J is TRBJ2-6; no clear D. The CDR3 is made up of 16 amino acids. Trimming took 5 bases from V and 4 from J, leaving 15 bases between them. CDR1 is SEHNR and CDR2 is FQNEAQ in the germline V gene (reference sequence). CDR3 nucleotide sequence: TGTGCCAGCAGCCCCCAGTACTCTGGGGGGGCCAACGTCCTGACTTTC. This sequence encodes CASSPQYSGGANVLTF. The full variable domain, rest sourced from reference TRBV7-9 and TRBJ2-6, is DTGVSQNPRHKITKRGQNVTFRCDPISEHNRLYWYRQTLGQGPEFLTYFQNEAQLEKSRLLSDRFSAERPKGSFSTLEIQRTEQGDSAMYLCASSPQYSGGANVLTFGAGSRLTVL.

The rearrangement joins TRBV6-5 to TRBJ2-1; perhaps D is TRBD1 or TRBD2 (5 bases each). This CDR3 has 14 amino acids. Germline CDR1 reads MNHEY; CDR2 reads SVGAGI. Trimming took 2 bases from V and 7 from J, leaving 12 bases between them. The CDR3 loop is CASSYTTRGNEQFF. For the CDR3, the DNA is TGTGCCAGCAGTTACACCACTAGGGGAAATGAGCAGTTCTTC.